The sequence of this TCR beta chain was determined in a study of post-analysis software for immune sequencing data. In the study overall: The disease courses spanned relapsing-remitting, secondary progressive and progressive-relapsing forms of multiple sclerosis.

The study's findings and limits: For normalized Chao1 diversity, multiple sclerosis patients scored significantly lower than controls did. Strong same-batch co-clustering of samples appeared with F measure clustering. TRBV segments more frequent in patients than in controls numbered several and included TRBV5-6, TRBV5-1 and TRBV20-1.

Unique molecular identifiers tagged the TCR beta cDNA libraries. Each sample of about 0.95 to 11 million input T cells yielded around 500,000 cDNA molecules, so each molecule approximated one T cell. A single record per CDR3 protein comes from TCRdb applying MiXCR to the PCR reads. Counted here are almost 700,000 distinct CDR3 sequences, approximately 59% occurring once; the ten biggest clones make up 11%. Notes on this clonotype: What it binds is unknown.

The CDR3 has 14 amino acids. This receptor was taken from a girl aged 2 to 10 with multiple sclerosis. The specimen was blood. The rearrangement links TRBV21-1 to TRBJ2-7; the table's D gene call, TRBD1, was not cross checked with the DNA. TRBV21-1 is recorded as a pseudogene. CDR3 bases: TGTGCCAGCCACGAGGTCCGGGGGCCGCGGGAGCAGTACTTC. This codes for CASHEVRGPREQYF.